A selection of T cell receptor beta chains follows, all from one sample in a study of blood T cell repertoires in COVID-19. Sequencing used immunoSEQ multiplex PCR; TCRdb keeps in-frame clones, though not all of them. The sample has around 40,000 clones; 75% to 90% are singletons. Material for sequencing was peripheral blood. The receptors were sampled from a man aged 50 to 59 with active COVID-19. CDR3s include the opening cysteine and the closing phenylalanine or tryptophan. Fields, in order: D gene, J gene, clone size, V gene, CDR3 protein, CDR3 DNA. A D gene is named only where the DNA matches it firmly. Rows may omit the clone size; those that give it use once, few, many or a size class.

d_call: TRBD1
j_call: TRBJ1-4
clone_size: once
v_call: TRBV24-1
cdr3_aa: CATSDLGRGQGWANEKLFF
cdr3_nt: TGTGCCACCAGTGATTTGGGGCGGGGACAGGGGTGGGCTAATGAAAAACTGTTTTTT

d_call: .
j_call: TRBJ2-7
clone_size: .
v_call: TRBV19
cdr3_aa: CATRRGLYEQYF
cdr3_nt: TGTGCCACCCGGAGGGGGCTGTACGAGCAGTACTTC

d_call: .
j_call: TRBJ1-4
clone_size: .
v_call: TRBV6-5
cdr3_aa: CASRDPGTEKLFF
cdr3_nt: TGTGCCAGCAGAGATCCGGGAACCGAAAAACTGTTTTTT

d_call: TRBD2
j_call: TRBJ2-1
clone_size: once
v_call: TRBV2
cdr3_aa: CASRPGTSQLSEQFF
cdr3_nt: TGTGCCAGCAGGCCCGGGACTAGCCAGTTGAGTGAGCAGTTCTTC

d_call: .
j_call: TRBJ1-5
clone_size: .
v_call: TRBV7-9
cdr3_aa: CASSQDSNQPQHF
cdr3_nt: TGTGCCAGCAGCCAGGATTCCAATCAGCCCCAGCATTTT

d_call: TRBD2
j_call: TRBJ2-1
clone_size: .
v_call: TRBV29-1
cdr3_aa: CSVDFPPSGRAVLYEQFF
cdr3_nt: TGCAGCGTTGATTTTCCCCCTAGCGGGAGGGCCGTATTATATGAGCAGTTCTTC

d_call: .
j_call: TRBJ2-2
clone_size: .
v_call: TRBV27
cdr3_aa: CASSLSVEGAGTGELFF
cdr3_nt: TGTGCCAGCAGTTTATCGGTGGAGGGGGCAGGAACCGGGGAGCTGTTTTTT

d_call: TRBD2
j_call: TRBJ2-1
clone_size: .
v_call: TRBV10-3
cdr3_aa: CAITTSTYNEQFF
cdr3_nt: TGTGCCATCACGACTAGCACTTACAATGAGCAGTTCTTC

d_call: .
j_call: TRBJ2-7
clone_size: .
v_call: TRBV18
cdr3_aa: CASSPSGELSSYEQYF
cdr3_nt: TGTGCCAGCTCACCTTCAGGGGAATTAAGCTCCTACGAGCAGTACTTC

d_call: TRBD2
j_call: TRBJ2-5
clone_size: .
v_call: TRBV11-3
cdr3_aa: CASSSGLAGRETQYF
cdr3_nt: TGTGCCAGCAGCTCGGGACTAGCGGGAAGAGAGACCCAGTACTTC

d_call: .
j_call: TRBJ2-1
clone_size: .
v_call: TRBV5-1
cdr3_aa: CASSLWTYNYNEQFF
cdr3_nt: TGCGCCAGCAGCTTGTGGACTTATAACTACAATGAGCAGTTCTTC

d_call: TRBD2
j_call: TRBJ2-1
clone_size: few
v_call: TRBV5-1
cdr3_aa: CASSLDSGSLDEQFF
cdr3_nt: TGCGCCAGCAGCTTGGACAGCGGGAGTCTCGATGAGCAGTTCTTC

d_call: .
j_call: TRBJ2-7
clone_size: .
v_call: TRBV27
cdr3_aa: CASSWAGRGVSEQYF
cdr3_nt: TGTGCCAGCAGTTGGGCGGGCAGGGGGGTCTCCGAGCAGTACTTC

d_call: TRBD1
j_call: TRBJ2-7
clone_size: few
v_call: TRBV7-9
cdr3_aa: CASSPGQGPYEQYF
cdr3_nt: TGTGCCAGCAGCCCGGGACAGGGCCCCTACGAGCAGTACTTC

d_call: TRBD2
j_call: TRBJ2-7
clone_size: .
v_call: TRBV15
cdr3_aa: CATSFGLATYEQYF
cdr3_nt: TGTGCCACCAGCTTTGGACTAGCGACCTACGAGCAGTACTTC

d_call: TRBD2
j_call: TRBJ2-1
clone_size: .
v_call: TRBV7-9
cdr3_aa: CASSSPTRGLANEQFF
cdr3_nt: TGTGCCAGCAGCTCCCCCACACGTGGACTAGCAAATGAGCAGTTCTTC

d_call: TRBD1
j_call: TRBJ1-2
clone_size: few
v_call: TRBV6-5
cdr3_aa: CASSSPGQGAGGYTF
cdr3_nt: TGTGCCAGCAGTTCGCCGGGACAGGGGGCAGGTGGCTACACCTTC

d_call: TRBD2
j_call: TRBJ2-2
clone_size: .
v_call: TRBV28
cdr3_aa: CASSSAGGGTGELFF
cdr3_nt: TGTGCCAGCAGTTCAGCGGGAGGGGGAACCGGGGAGCTGTTTTTT

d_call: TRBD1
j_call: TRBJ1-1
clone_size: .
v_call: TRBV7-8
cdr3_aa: CASRRDRGEGTEAFF
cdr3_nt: TGTGCCAGCAGGAGGGACAGGGGGGAGGGCACTGAAGCTTTCTTT

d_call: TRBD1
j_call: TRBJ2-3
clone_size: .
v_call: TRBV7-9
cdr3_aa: CASTPRGPGPDTQYF
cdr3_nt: TGTGCCAGCACCCCTAGGGGGCCGGGACCAGATACGCAGTATTTT

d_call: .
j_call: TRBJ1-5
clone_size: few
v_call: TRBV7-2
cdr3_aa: CASSPKTGSNQPQHF
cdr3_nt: TGTGCCAGCAGCCCGAAGACAGGTAGCAATCAGCCCCAGCATTTT

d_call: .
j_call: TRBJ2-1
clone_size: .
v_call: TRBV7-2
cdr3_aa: CASSLLTNLNEQFF
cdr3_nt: TGTGCCAGCAGCTTATTAACAAATCTTAATGAGCAGTTCTTC

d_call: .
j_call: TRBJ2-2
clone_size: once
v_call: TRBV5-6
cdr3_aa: CASSPLVRGTLTGELFF
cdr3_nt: TGTGCCAGCAGCCCCCTGGTCCGGGGGACGTTGACCGGGGAGCTGTTTTTT

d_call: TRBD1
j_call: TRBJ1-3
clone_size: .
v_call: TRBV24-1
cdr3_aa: CATRADRAGNTIYF
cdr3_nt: TGTGCCACCAGGGCCGACAGGGCTGGAAACACCATATATTTT

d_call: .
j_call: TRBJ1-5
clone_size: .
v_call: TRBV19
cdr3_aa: CASTPLRSSNQPQHF
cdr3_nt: TGTGCCAGTACCCCCCTGCGTTCTAGCAATCAGCCCCAGCATTTT

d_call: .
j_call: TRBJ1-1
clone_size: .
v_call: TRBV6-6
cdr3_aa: CASRFQGKESEAFF
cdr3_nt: TGTGCCAGCAGATTTCAGGGGAAGGAGTCTGAAGCTTTCTTT

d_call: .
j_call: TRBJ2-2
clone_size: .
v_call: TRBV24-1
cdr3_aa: CATSDYSANTGELFF
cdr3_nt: TGTGCCACCAGTGATTATAGTGCGAACACCGGGGAGCTGTTTTTT

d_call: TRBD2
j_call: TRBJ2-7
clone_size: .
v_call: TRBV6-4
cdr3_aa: CASSKLAGYEQYF
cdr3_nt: TGTGCCAGCAGCAAACTAGCGGGATACGAGCAGTACTTC

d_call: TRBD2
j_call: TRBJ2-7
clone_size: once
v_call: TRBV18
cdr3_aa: CASSPGGLAGVYEQYF
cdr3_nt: TGTGCCAGCTCACCCGGCGGCCTAGCGGGGGTCTACGAGCAGTACTTC

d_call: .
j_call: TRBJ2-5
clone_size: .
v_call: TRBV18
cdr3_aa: CASSRTVSGSVGETQYF
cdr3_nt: TGTGCCAGCTCACGCACTGTCTCAGGGTCCGTTGGAGAGACCCAGTACTTC

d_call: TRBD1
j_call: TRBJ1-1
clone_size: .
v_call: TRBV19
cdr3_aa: CASSIQGANTEAFF
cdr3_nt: TGTGCCAGTAGTATACAGGGGGCGAACACTGAAGCTTTCTTT

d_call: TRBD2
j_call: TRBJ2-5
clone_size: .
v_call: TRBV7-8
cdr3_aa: CASSLLAGGEGRETQYF
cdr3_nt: TGTGCCAGCAGCCTGTTAGCGGGAGGGGAGGGCAGAGAGACCCAGTACTTC

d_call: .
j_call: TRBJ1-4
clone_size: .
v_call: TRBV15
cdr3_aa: CATSRARPGSPGEKLFF
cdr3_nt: TGTGCCACCAGCAGAGCACGTCCAGGATCGCCGGGGGAAAAACTGTTTTTT

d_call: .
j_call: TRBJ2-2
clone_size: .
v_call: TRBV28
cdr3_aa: CAGRSRVLTRGTGELFF
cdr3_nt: TGTGCCGGGAGATCTCGGGTCCTCACAAGAGGCACCGGGGAGCTGTTTTTT

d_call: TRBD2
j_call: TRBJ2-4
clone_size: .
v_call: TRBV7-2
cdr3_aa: CASSLDGGRAKNIQYF
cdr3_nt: TGTGCCAGCAGCTTAGATGGCGGGAGAGCCAAAAACATTCAGTACTTC

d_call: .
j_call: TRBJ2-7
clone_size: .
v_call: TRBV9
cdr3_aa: CASSVVPGYEQYF
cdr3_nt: TGTGCCAGCAGCGTAGTTCCAGGCTACGAGCAGTACTTC

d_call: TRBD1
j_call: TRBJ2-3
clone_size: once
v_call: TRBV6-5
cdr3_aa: CASSLGTARTDTQYF
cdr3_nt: TGTGCCAGCAGTCTAGGGACAGCCCGCACAGATACGCAGTATTTT

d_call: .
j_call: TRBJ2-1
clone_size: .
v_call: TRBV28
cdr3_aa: CASSSPGLAYNNEQFF
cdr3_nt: TGTGCCAGCAGTTCCCCGGGGCTAGCGTACAACAATGAGCAGTTCTTC

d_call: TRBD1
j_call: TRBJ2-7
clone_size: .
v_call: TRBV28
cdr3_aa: CASSLRTGVNEQYF
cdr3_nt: TGTGCCAGCAGTTTACGGACAGGAGTCAACGAGCAGTACTTC

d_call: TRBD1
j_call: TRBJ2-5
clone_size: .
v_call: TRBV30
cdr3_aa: CACYGTGGAGETQYF
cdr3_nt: TGTGCCTGTTACGGGACAGGGGGCGCCGGGGAGACCCAGTACTTC

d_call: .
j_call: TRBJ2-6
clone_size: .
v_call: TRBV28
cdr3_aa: CASMGLGWSPSSGANVLTF
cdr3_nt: TGTGCCTCGATGGGGCTAGGCTGGTCCCCGTCCTCTGGGGCCAACGTCCTGACTTTC

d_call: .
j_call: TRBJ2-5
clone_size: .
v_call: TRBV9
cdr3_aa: CASSVRGQETQYF
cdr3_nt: TGTGCCAGCAGCGTACGGGGGCAAGAGACCCAGTACTTC

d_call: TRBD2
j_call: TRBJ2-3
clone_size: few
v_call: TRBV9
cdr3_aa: CASSATSGRAGDTQYF
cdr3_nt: TGTGCCAGCAGCGCGACTAGCGGGAGGGCCGGAGATACGCAGTATTTT